This T cell receptor (beta chain) was profiled in a study of blood T cells in healthy people across ages. Study-wide background: The capture of about one barcoded beta molecule per two T cells was achieved by template switching.

For the second PCR, which ran for 7 to 11 cycles, a sample-barcoded 5' primer and a J-beta primer mix were used. From the 5' RACE reads, TCRdb called clonotypes with MiXCR, one entry per CDR3 protein. The repertoire has 1.5 million to 2 million distinct CDR3 sequences, about 28% of them found once; the top ten carry roughly 8%. On this clonotype itself: A much larger clone differs by one base, so this may be a read error.

The germline V gene has CDR1 SGHTA and CDR2 FQGNSA. This CDR3 has 13 amino acids. The chain employs TRBV7-2 and TRBJ2-7; D uncertain. The J call may be faulty, since TRBJ2-4 better matches the DNA end. This clonotype originated in a woman aged 25 to 45 in good health. The sequenced material came from blood. Here the CDR3 reads CAGSLGTGNIQYF. CDR3 sequence (DNA): TGTGCCGGCAGCTTAGGAACCGGGAACATTCAGTACTTC.